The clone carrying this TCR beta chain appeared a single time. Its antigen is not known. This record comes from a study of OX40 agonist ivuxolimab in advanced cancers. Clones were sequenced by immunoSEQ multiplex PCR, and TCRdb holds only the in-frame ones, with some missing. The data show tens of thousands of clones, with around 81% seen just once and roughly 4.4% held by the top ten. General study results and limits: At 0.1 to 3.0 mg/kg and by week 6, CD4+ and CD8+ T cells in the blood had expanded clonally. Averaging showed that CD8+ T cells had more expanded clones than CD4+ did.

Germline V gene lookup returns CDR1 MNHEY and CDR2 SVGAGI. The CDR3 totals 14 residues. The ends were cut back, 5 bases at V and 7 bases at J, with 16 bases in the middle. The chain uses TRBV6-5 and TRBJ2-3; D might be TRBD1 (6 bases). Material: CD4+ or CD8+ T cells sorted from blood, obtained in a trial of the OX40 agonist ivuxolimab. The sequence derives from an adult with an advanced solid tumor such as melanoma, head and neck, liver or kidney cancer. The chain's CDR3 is CASSPGTSSNTQYF. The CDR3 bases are TGTGCCAGCAGTCCTGGGACATCGTCAAATACGCAGTATTTT.